A single sample is the source of the 17 T cell receptor beta chains below, sequenced in a study of blood T cell repertoires in COVID-19. Profiled with immunoSEQ multiplex PCR; TCRdb holds only in-frame clones, not every one. Altogether about 170,000 clones are present, 83% being singletons, with the ten largest covering roughly 1.9%. Sequences were obtained from peripheral blood. Receptor source: a woman over 75 with acute or convalescent COVID-19.

The chain has TRBV7-2 and TRBJ2-7; 14 bases fit TRBD2. CDR3 size: 16 residues. V shed 0 bases and J 8 bases; nucleotides not matched to a gene: 6. From germline, CDR1 is SGHTA and CDR2 FQGNSA. CDR3 nucleotide sequence: TGTGCCAGCAGCTTAGCACCGACTAGCGGGAGGGCCCAGCAGTACTTC. This encodes CASSLAPTSGRAQQYF.

Details on this clone: Other DNA sequences in the sample encode the same CDR3. The chain has TRBV29-1 and TRBJ2-3; D is perhaps TRBD2 (6 bases). This CDR3 is built from 12 residues. The germline V and J ends were trimmed by 6 bases and 1 base, with 8 bases remaining between them. Germline lookup yields CDR1 SQVTM and CDR2 ANQGSEA. The CDR3 nucleotides are TGCAGCGTCGAGCGGGGCACAGATACGCAGTATTTT. It encodes CSVERGTDTQYF.

The genes are TRBV6-2 or TRBV6-3 and TRBJ2-5; 9 positions match TRBD2. The CDR3 spans 15 residues. The V and J ends lost 5 bases and 3 bases, in that order; junction bases with no gene match: 7. CDR1 MNHEY and CDR2 SVGEGT come from the germline V gene. CDR3 amino acids: CASSQMGLAEETQYF. The CDR3 coding sequence is TGTGCCAGCAGTCAAATGGGACTAGCCGAAGAGACCCAGTACTTC.

The chain recombines TRBV5-1 with TRBJ1-4; D is uncertain. CDR1 and CDR2 from the germline V gene are SGHRS and YFSETQ. The CDR3 runs to 16 residues. Trimming cost V 3 bases and J 8 bases, with 20 bases left between them. DNA for the CDR3: TGCGCCAGCAGCTCGGGCCCCGATCAGCGGATGGAAAAACTGTTTTTT. This encodes CASSSGPDQRMEKLFF.

The V call is TRBV28, the J call TRBJ2-1; 8 bases match TRBD2. The CDR3 has 15 amino acids. Germline CDR1 MDHEN, CDR2 SYDVKM. With 6 bases clipped from V and 4 bases from J, the junction kept 8 bases outside the gene matches. The CDR3 region has the DNA TGTGCCAGCAGACCCGGAGCTAGCGGGTACAATGAGCAGTTCTTC. Its translation is CASRPGASGYNEQFF.

This sequence joins TRBV9 and TRBJ2-1, with 12 bases aligning to TRBD2. Looked up from germline, CDR1 is SGDLS and CDR2 is YYNGEE. The CDR3 runs 17 residues. J gave up 3 bases and V 4 bases, and 8 bases lay outside the gene matches. The CDR3 protein is CASSPRLAGVSYNEQFF. The CDR3 coding sequence is TGTGCCAGCAGCCCCCGACTAGCGGGGGTGAGCTACAATGAGCAGTTCTTC.

V gene TRBV27 combines with J gene TRBJ2-7, with 8 bases fitting TRBD1. This CDR3 region has 13 residues. The V and J ends lost 2 bases and 5 bases, in that order; junction bases with no gene match: 2. Germline V gene data show CDR1 as MNHEY and CDR2 as SMNVEV (reference sequence). The CDR3 reads CASSLADRDEQYF. DNA for the CDR3: TGTGCCAGCAGTTTAGCGGACAGGGACGAGCAGTACTTC.

The CDR3 is CASSLTGSGGELFF. Here the CDR3 DNA reads TGTGCCAGCAGCCTGACAGGGTCGGGCGGGGAGCTGTTTTTT. The chain employs TRBV3-1 (or the pseudogene TRBV3-2) and TRBJ2-2; TRBD1 matches at 7 bases. Germline V gene sequence: CDR1 LGHDT, CDR2 YNNKEL (reference sequence). Trimming removed 4 bases from V and 7 bases from J; junction bases left unmatched: 6. This CDR3 spans 14 amino acids.

The chain carries TRBV19 and TRBJ2-3; D gene ambiguous. This CDR3 has 14 residues. Trimming stripped 2 bases from V and 2 bases from J, with 8 bases between. Germline CDR1 LNHDA, CDR2 SQIVND (reference sequence). CDR3 nucleotides: TGTGCCAGTAGTATAAGGCGGAACACAGATACGCAGTATTTT. Protein product: CASSIRRNTDTQYF. Drawing the rest from reference TRBV19 and TRBJ2-3, the complete variable domain is DGGITQSPKYLFRKEGQNVTLSCEQNLNHDAMYWYRQDPGQGLRLIYYSQIVNDFQKGDIAEGYSVSREKKESFPLTVTSAQKNPTAFYLCASSIRRNTDTQYFGPGTRLTVL.

The rearrangement links TRBV24-1 to TRBJ1-5; the D is unclear. Germline V gene sequence: CDR1 KGHDR, CDR2 SFDVKD. V lost 8 bases, J lost 5 bases, and 12 bases lay in between. This CDR3 spans 13 amino acids. CDR3 amino acids: CATIRGGYQPQHF. The CDR3 nucleotides read TGTGCCACCATCCGAGGCGGGTATCAGCCCCAGCATTTT.

This clone was observed a single time. The genes are TRBV6-5 and TRBJ2-7; unclear D gene. The CDR3 totals 15 residues. Germline CDR1 is MNHEY and CDR2 is SVGAGI. The V gene lost 2 bases and the J gene lost 2 bases, with 13 bases spanning the gap. CDR3 DNA sequence: TGTGCCAGCAGTTACGGCCCAGGATCCGCCTACGAGCAGTACTTC. This gives the protein CASSYGPGSAYEQYF.

The rearrangement uses TRBV2 and TRBJ2-7; 10 bases align to TRBD2. V trimming: 2 bases; J trimming: 3 bases; junction bases outside the gene matches: 13. The CDR3 is 18 amino acids. Germline lookup yields CDR1 SNHLY and CDR2 FYNNEI. DNA of the CDR3: TGTGCCAGCAGTGAAACCCTAGCGGGAGACGCAGGCGGCTACGAGCAGTACTTC. Translating gives CASSETLAGDAGGYEQYF.

The chain recombines TRBV4-3 with TRBJ1-4, with 7 bases fitting TRBD1. The CDR3 runs 16 residues. Losses at the gene ends were 1 base for V and 2 bases for J; bases not matched to a gene: 4. Germline values: CDR1 LGHNA, CDR2 YSLEER. The CDR3 spells CASSQGAGGTNEKLFF. Written as DNA, the CDR3 is TGCGCCAGCAGCCAAGGAGCAGGGGGTACTAATGAAAAACTGTTTTTT.

This clone was counted a single time. The rearrangement links TRBV6-5 to TRBJ2-1, with no clear D. V lost 6 bases and J 2 bases, leaving 8 bases between the germline ends. This CDR3 is built from 13 residues. In germline, CDR1 is MNHEY, CDR2 SVGAGI. CDR3 sequence: CASRADAYNEQFF. DNA of the CDR3: TGTGCCAGCAGGGCGGATGCCTACAATGAGCAGTTCTTC.

The chain carries TRBV19 and TRBJ2-7, with D possibly being TRBD2 (6 bases). Germline CDR1 is LNHDA and CDR2 is SQIVND (reference sequence). The length of the CDR3 is 13 residues. Trimming removed 7 bases from V and 3 bases from J, with 13 bases in between. The DNA for the CDR3 is TGTGCCAGTAATAGTCAGGGAGGCTACGAGCAGTACTTC. Translated: CASNSQGGYEQYF. Complete variable domain (other parts from reference TRBV19 and TRBJ2-7): DGGITQSPKYLFRKEGQNVTLSCEQNLNHDAMYWYRQDPGQGLRLIYYSQIVNDFQKGDIAEGYSVSREKKESFPLTVTSAQKNPTAFYLCASNSQGGYEQYFGPGTRLTVT.

J is TRBJ1-4 and V is TRBV11-1; no clear D. The CDR3 totals 14 residues. V was cut by 2 bases and J by 8 bases, with 12 bases left in between. From germline, CDR1 is SGHAT and CDR2 FQDESV (reference sequence). The DNA for the CDR3 is TGTGCCAGCAGCTTACGATGGGAGGACGAAAAACTGTTTTTT. Amino acids: CASSLRWEDEKLFF.

The gene calls are TRBV14 and TRBJ2-1, with TRBD2 matching over 7 bases. V was clipped by 4 bases and J by 10 bases; unmatched bases: 13. The CDR3 runs to 15 residues. Germline V gene lookup returns CDR1 SGHDN and CDR2 FVKESK. The CDR3 sequence: CASSPPQRGVREQFF. DNA for the CDR3: TGTGCCAGCAGCCCCCCTCAGCGGGGCGTCAGGGAGCAGTTCTTC.